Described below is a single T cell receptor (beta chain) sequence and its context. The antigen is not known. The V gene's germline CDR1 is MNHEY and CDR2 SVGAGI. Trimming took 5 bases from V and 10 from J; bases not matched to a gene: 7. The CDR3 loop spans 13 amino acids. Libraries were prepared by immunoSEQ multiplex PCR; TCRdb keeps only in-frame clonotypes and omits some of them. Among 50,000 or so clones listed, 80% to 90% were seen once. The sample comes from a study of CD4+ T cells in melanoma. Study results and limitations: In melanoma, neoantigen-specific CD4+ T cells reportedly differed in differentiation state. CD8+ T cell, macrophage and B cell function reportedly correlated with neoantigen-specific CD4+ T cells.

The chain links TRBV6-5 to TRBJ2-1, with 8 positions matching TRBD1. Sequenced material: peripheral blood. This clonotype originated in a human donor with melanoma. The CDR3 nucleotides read TGTGCCAGCAGTCTAGGACAGGGAAGGGAGCAGTTCTTC. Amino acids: CASSLGQGREQFF.